The 8 T cell receptor beta chains listed next were all sequenced from one sample in a study of shared T cell receptors in the human thymus. The table came from immunoSEQ multiplex PCR; TCRdb's copy has only in-frame clones and leaves some out. The sample carries about 660,000 clones, around 87% recorded once. These records were also assigned to another study, of human thymus T cells.

Sequenced sample: thymocytes. These receptors all come from a boy in the first two years of life with a congenital heart defect.

The chain has TRBV11-3 and TRBJ2-1; 9 positions match TRBD2. The CDR3 is 16 amino acids. J lost 6 bases, V lost 3 bases, and 9 bases had no gene match. Germline lookup yields CDR1 SGHNT and CDR2 YENEEA. CDR3 amino acids: CASSLRLAGPFNEQFF. DNA for the CDR3: TGTGCCAGCAGCTTGAGGCTAGCGGGGCCTTTCAATGAGCAGTTCTTC.

This chain uses TRBV6-5 with TRBJ2-7, with D possibly being TRBD1 (6 bases). The length of the CDR3 is 16 residues. V was shortened by 4 bases and J by 2 bases, with 18 bases between the two germline ends. The germline V gene encodes CDR1 MNHEY and CDR2 SVGAGI. CDR3 nucleotides: TGTGCCAGCAGTTTTGTACAGGGTGGGTTGGCCTACGAGCAGTACTTC. It yields the protein CASSFVQGGLAYEQYF.

The chain carries TRBV29-1 and TRBJ2-1, with 7 bases lining up with TRBD2. Germline lookup yields CDR1 SQVTM and CDR2 ANQGSEA. The V segment lost 4 bases and the J segment 4 bases; nucleotides outside the gene matches: 7. This CDR3 has 14 residues. The CDR3 spells CSVALSGWYNEQFF. CDR3 nucleotides: TGCAGCGTTGCCCTTAGCGGGTGGTACAATGAGCAGTTCTTC.

This clone appeared a few times. The chain joins TRBV11-2 to TRBJ2-3, with 11 nucleotides matching TRBD2. This CDR3 region has 17 residues. Germline CDR1 and CDR2: SGHAT and FQNNGV. J gave up 1 base and V 6 bases, and 9 bases lay outside the gene matches. CDR3 coding DNA: TGTGCCAGCAGTTGTAGCGGGAGGGCAAACTGCACAGATACGCAGTATTTT. It codes for CASSCSGRANCTDTQYF.

This rearrangement joins TRBV11-2 to TRBJ2-1; TRBD1 might be the D (5 bases). Germline CDR1 SGHAT, CDR2 FQNNGV. Trimming took off 1 base at V and 10 bases at J, with 8 bases between the two ends. The CDR3 contains 12 residues. DNA of the CDR3: TGTGCCAGCAGCTTAGGGGGCCAGGAGCAGTTCTTC. Encoded protein: CASSLGGQEQFF.

The chain has TRBV27 and TRBJ2-2, with D possibly matching TRBD1 (6 bases). Trimming pared 3 bases from V and 3 bases from J, leaving 14 bases between. The CDR3 length is 16 residues. The germline V gene has CDR1 MNHEY and CDR2 SMNVEV (reference sequence). The CDR3 protein is CASSLGRGCDTGELFF. CDR3 DNA sequence: TGTGCCAGCAGTTTGGGCAGGGGATGTGACACCGGGGAGCTGTTTTTT.

J is TRBJ2-7 and V is TRBV9; D perhaps matches TRBD1 (5 bases). The germline CDR1 and CDR2 sequences are SGDLS and YYNGEE. This CDR3 has 15 amino acids. Trimming stripped 4 bases from V and 7 bases from J, with 21 bases between. CDR3 DNA: TGTGCCAGCAGCTCTAGACTGGGGTGGGGCCGGGAGCAGTACTTC. Encoded protein: CASSSRLGWGREQYF.

The J gene is TRBJ1-2, the V gene TRBV30; no firm D call. This CDR3 has 11 amino acids. The ends were cut back, 4 bases at V and 8 bases at J, with 11 bases in the middle. The germline V gene encodes CDR1 GTSNPN and CDR2 SVGIG (reference sequence). The CDR3 DNA reads TGTGCCTGGATCGAGGGTGGGGGCTACACCTTC. Translated: CAWIEGGGYTF.